These 25 T cell receptor beta chains were all obtained from the same sample, sequenced in a study of patients and donors after allogeneic stem cell transplantation. TCRdb analysed the RT-PCR reads with MiXCR anew, one entry per CDR3 protein. The repertoire holds about a million distinct CDR3 sequences, with about 20% as singletons. Sequenced sample: blood, either unsorted or a sorted T cell fraction (not recorded which). These receptors originate from a human donor who was either an allogeneic HSCT recipient or a stem cell or donor lymphocyte infusion donor (not recorded which). It is not recorded whose cells these are; they may come from a transplant donor.

This clonotype was observed at least ten times. This sequence joins TRBV12-3 or TRBV12-4 and TRBJ2-3; 14 bases match TRBD2. The V segment lost 5 bases and the J segment 6 bases; nucleotides outside the gene matches: 10. CDR3 length equals 17 residues. The chain's CDR3 is CASSPSGLAGEGDTQYF. CDR3 bases: TGTGCCAGCAGTCCATCGGGACTAGCGGGAGAGGGGGATACGCAGTATTTT.

This clonotype occurred a few times. The rearrangement links TRBV11-2 to TRBJ2-3; 14 positions agree with TRBD2. Trimming took 4 bases from V and 3 from J; bases not matched to a gene: 15. Germline V lookup: CDR1 SGHAT, CDR2 FQNNGV. The CDR3 is 20 amino acids. The CDR3 loop reads CASSSLTQTSGRANTDTQYF. The CDR3 bases are TGTGCCAGCAGCTCCCTGACTCAGACTAGCGGGAGGGCCAATACAGATACGCAGTATTTT.

The CDR3 protein is CASSLVTGVGHEQYF. The CDR3 coding sequence is TGCGCCAGCAGCTTGGTTACGGGGGTAGGGCACGAGCAGTACTTC. The rearrangement joins TRBV5-1 to TRBJ2-7, with D possibly TRBD2 on 6 matching bases. The V and J ends lost 0 bases and 5 bases respectively, with 15 bases between them. CDR3 length: 15 amino acids. The germline V gene has CDR1 SGHRS and CDR2 YFSETQ.

The V call is TRBV7-9, the J call TRBJ2-2, with 10 bases lining up with TRBD2. Germline CDR1 reads SEHNR; CDR2 reads FQNEAQ (reference sequence). J was trimmed by 3 bases and V by 6 bases; bases with no gene match: 10. The CDR3 length is 17 residues. DNA of the CDR3: TGTGCCAGCAGAATAGGGTCGCTAGCGGGGGACACCGGGGAGCTGTTTTTT. Residues: CASRIGSLAGDTGELFF. The full variable domain, its missing parts supplied by reference TRBV7-9 and TRBJ2-2, is DTGVSQNPRHKITKRGQNVTFRCDPISEHNRLYWYRQTLGQGPEFLTYFQNEAQLEKSRLLSDRFSAERPKGSFSTLEIQRTEQGDSAMYLCASRIGSLAGDTGELFFGEGSRLTVL.

This clonotype was counted only a few times. V and J are TRBV6-1 and TRBJ1-5; the D is unclear. The V end lost 10 bases, the J end lost 7 bases, and 20 bases lay between the germline ends. This CDR3 region has 14 residues. Per germline, CDR1 MNHNS and CDR2 SASEGT. This CDR3 is CAISREGVNQPQHF. The CDR3 DNA follows: TGTGCCATCTCACGGGAGGGAGTTAACCAGCCCCAGCATTTT.

The chain is built from TRBV2 and TRBJ2-7; no firm D call. The CDR3 covers 15 residues. In germline, CDR1 is SNHLY, CDR2 FYNNEI. Trimming took 3 bases from V and 7 from J, leaving 19 bases between them. The CDR3, as DNA: TGTGCCAGCAGTGATTTATTACGGGCAGCCCCTGAGCAGTACTTC. This encodes CASSDLLRAAPEQYF. Supplemented by reference TRBV2 and TRBJ2-7, the full variable domain reads EPEVTQTPSHQVTQMGQEVILRCVPISNHLYFYWYRQILGQKVEFLVSFYNNEISEKSEIFDDQFSVERPDGSNFTLKIRSTKLEDSAMYFCASSDLLRAAPEQYFGPGTRLTVT.

This clonotype was observed a few times. CDR3 region: CATSRGWGDSPLHF. DNA for the CDR3: TGTGCCACCAGCAGAGGTTGGGGGGATTCACCCCTCCACTTT. This rearrangement joins TRBV15 to TRBJ1-6; perhaps TRBD1 as D (5 bases). Between the trimmed V and J ends, which lost 1 base and 8 bases, there was a span of 9 bases. CDR1 LNHNV and CDR2 YYDKDF come from the germline V gene (reference sequence). The CDR3 runs 14 residues.

This clonotype has only a few counts. The chain links TRBV20-1 to TRBJ2-7; 9 bases align to TRBD1. The V gene end was trimmed by 1 base and the J gene end by 1 base; junction bases not matched to a gene: 5. The CDR3 is made up of 15 amino acids. The germline V gene encodes CDR1 DFQATT and CDR2 SNEGSKA (reference sequence). CDR3 protein: CSARGPGQGSYEQYF. In DNA, the CDR3 is TGCAGTGCTAGAGGCCCGGGACAGGGATCCTACGAGCAGTACTTC.

The V and J genes are TRBV4-3 and TRBJ2-7, with 12 bases that match TRBD1. The V gene end was trimmed by 0 bases and the J gene end by 3 bases; junction bases not matched to a gene: 6. Germline V gene data show CDR1 as LGHNA and CDR2 as YSLEER. CDR3 length: 17 amino acids. CDR3 DNA: TGCGCCAGCAGCCAAGATCCTGGGACAGGGGGCATCTACGAGCAGTACTTC. Its translation: CASSQDPGTGGIYEQYF.

The genes are TRBV7-3 and TRBJ2-1; TRBD2 matches at 12 bases. The germline CDR1 and CDR2 sequences are SGHTA and FQGTGA. The ends lost 2 bases at V and 7 bases at J; junction bases unmatched: 9. The CDR3 sequence is 17 residues long. The CDR3 reads CASSLLARLAGGNEQFF. The CDR3 DNA reads TGTGCCAGCAGCTTACTGGCAAGGCTAGCGGGAGGGAATGAGCAGTTCTTC.

The V gene is TRBV4-1, the J gene TRBJ1-1; maybe TRBD1 (6 bases). CDR1 is MGHRA, CDR2 YSYEKL, per germline. Trimming left V 4 bases short and J 7 bases short, with 10 bases between. CDR3 size: 12 residues. This CDR3 is CASSPNRVEAFF. The CDR3 bases are TGCGCCAGCAGCCCTAACAGGGTTGAAGCTTTCTTT.

This clonotype was counted a few times. This sequence joins TRBV3-1 and TRBJ2-2, with D hard to call. CDR3 length: 14 amino acids. V lost 1 base, J lost 7 bases, and 10 bases lay in between. Germline values: CDR1 LGHDT, CDR2 YNNKEL (reference sequence). CDR3 sequence (DNA): TGTGCCAGCAGCCAAGTGTCGGGCGGCGGGGAGCTGTTTTTT. This gives the protein CASSQVSGGGELFF.

This chain links TRBV11-2 with TRBJ1-3; D is unclear. Germline loops: CDR1 SGHAT, CDR2 FQNNGV. The CDR3 loop spans 15 amino acids. Trimming stripped 0 bases from V and 0 bases from J, with 6 bases between. CDR3 amino acids: CASSLDGTSGNTIYF. CDR3 nucleotides: TGTGCCAGCAGCTTAGATGGCACCTCTGGAAACACCATATATTTT.

This chain joins TRBV7-9 and TRBJ2-7; no clear D. The CDR3 length is 15 residues. Per germline, CDR1 SEHNR and CDR2 FQNEAQ (reference sequence). Deletions cut 4 bases from V and 0 bases from J, with 13 bases between. DNA of the CDR3: TGTGCCAGCAGCTCTGAAGTTAGGGCCTCCTACGAGCAGTACTTC. Translation: CASSSEVRASYEQYF.

This clonotype showed up just a few times. The chain employs TRBV30 and TRBJ1-6; D is possibly TRBD1 (6 bases). V was clipped by 6 bases and J by 7 bases, with 13 bases between them. The CDR3 consists of 13 residues. Germline CDR1 GTSNPN, CDR2 SVGIG (reference sequence). The CDR3 spells CACSRDNNSPLHF. DNA for the CDR3: TGTGCCTGCTCCCGGGACAACAATTCACCCCTCCACTTT.

This clonotype was counted only a few times. The chain carries TRBV9 and TRBJ2-5, with D possibly TRBD1 on 5 matching bases. The CDR3 loop spans 13 amino acids. CDR1 SGDLS and CDR2 YYNGEE come from the germline V gene. Trimming stripped 3 bases from V and 5 bases from J, with 11 bases between. The CDR3 protein is CASSAGPVETQYF. The CDR3 bases are TGTGCCAGCAGCGCAGGGCCGGTGGAGACCCAGTACTTC.

This clonotype was observed a handful of times. The chain joins TRBV4-1 to TRBJ2-1; TRBD2 matches at 13 bases. The V gene end was trimmed by 1 base and the J gene end by 7 bases; junction bases not matched to a gene: 13. The CDR3 covers 19 residues. Germline V gene sequence: CDR1 MGHRA, CDR2 YSYEKL. The CDR3 protein is CASSQVRGLAGVVRNEQFF. DNA of the CDR3: TGCGCCAGCAGCCAAGTTCGCGGACTAGCGGGAGTGGTCCGTAATGAGCAGTTCTTC.

This clonotype appeared many times. The V gene is TRBV5-1, the J gene TRBJ2-5, with a weak D call TRBD1 (6 bases). V lost 3 bases and J lost 2, with 14 bases in between. The germline V gene encodes CDR1 SGHRS and CDR2 YFSETQ. The CDR3 covers 15 residues. CDR3 loop: CASSSAGQRQETQYF. The CDR3 nucleotides read TGCGCCAGCAGCTCCGCAGGACAGCGACAAGAGACCCAGTACTTC.

The chain recombines TRBV15 with TRBJ2-2; TRBD2 matches 7 bases. Germline-derived CDR1 and CDR2 are LNHNV and YYDKDF (reference sequence). V was clipped by 5 bases and J by 5 bases; unmatched bases: 11. The CDR3 has 16 amino acids. CDR3: CATSPGGVSRTGELFF. Written as DNA, the CDR3 is TGTGCCACCAGCCCGGGGGGAGTCTCTCGAACCGGGGAGCTGTTTTTT. Complete variable domain (other parts from reference TRBV15 and TRBJ2-2): DAMVIQNPRYQVTQFGKPVTLSCSQTLNHNVMYWYQQKSSQAPKLLFHYYDKDFNNEADTPDNFQSRRPNTSFCFLDIRSPGLGDTAMYLCATSPGGVSRTGELFFGEGSRLTVL.

This clonotype came up a few times. The chain is built from TRBV29-1 and TRBJ2-5; D is tentatively TRBD1 or TRBD2 (5 bases each). This CDR3 has 12 residues. Trimming stripped 5 bases from V and 1 base from J, with 8 bases between. CDR1 is SQVTM and CDR2 is ANQGSEA in the germline V gene. CDR3 sequence reads: CSVPGRQETQYF. The CDR3 DNA reads as TGCAGCGTTCCGGGACGCCAAGAGACCCAGTACTTC.

There are many counts of this clonotype. This chain links TRBV5-6 with TRBJ2-1, with a tentative D call TRBD2 (5 bases). CDR3 length: 14 residues. The V end was cut by 6 bases, the J end by 7 bases, with 17 bases between. Germline V lookup: CDR1 SGHDT, CDR2 YYEEEE. Here the CDR3 reads CASTRMAGWNEQFF. CDR3 coding DNA: TGTGCCAGCACCCGAATGGCGGGCTGGAATGAGCAGTTCTTC.

This clonotype was picked up a small number of times. The chain couples TRBV10-3 to TRBJ1-2; possibly TRBD1 for D (5 bases). The V and J ends lost 8 bases and 4 bases respectively, with 20 bases between them. Germline V gene lookup returns CDR1 ENHRY and CDR2 SYGVKD. The CDR3 contains 15 residues. The CDR3 protein is CAIRDGLTDGYGYTF. The CDR3 DNA is TGTGCCATCCGGGACGGGCTAACTGATGGCTATGGCTACACCTTC.

Of note for this clonotype: A read error may produce the germline difference seen at one junction end. This sequence joins TRBV18 and TRBJ2-7; 9 nucleotides align to TRBD2. Germline lookup yields CDR1 KGHSH and CDR2 LQKENI. The CDR3 is 16 amino acids. The CDR3 DNA sequence: TGTGCCAGCTCACAGGGACTAGCAACCAACTATTACGGGCAGTACTTC. It encodes CASSQGLATNYYGQYF.

This clonotype was observed a few times. The J gene is TRBJ2-7, the V gene TRBV6-1, with TRBD1 matching over 8 bases. The CDR3 is made up of 16 amino acids. Germline loops: CDR1 MNHNS, CDR2 SASEGT. Trimming removed 5 bases from V and 1 base from J; junction bases left unmatched: 10. The CDR3 DNA is TGTGCCAGCAGTCATCAGGGGACAGGCTTTTCCTACGAGCAGTACTTC. Protein sequence: CASSHQGTGFSYEQYF.

V is TRBV19 and J is TRBJ1-5; D perhaps matches TRBD1 (6 bases). The V end lost 4 bases, the J end lost 10 bases, and 14 bases lay between the germline ends. Per germline, CDR1 LNHDA and CDR2 SQIVND (reference sequence). CDR3 length: 13 residues. CDR3 loop: CASSNSRQEPQHF. CDR3 DNA: TGTGCCAGTAGTAACTCCCGACAGGAACCCCAGCATTTT.